The TCR beta chain described here comes from a study of control samples from healthy donors and cancer patients. Only in-frame clones appear in the TCRdb table, and some are missing; sequencing was by immunoSEQ multiplex PCR. The profile shows 150,000 to 200,000 clones, roughly 90% of them singletons. This clone was observed a single time. CDR1 is SGHKS and CDR2 is YYEKEE in the germline V gene (reference sequence). The CDR3 runs 16 residues. V gave up 4 bases and J gave up 4 bases; unmatched junction bases: 5. The source is a woman between 45 and 60 years old in good health. The chain uses TRBV5-5 and TRBJ2-3; 14 nucleotides line up with TRBD2. The sample was blood. The CDR3 sequence is CASSPGTSGRADTQYF. Here the CDR3 DNA reads TGTGCCAGCAGCCCCGGGACTAGCGGGAGAGCAGATACGCAGTATTTT.